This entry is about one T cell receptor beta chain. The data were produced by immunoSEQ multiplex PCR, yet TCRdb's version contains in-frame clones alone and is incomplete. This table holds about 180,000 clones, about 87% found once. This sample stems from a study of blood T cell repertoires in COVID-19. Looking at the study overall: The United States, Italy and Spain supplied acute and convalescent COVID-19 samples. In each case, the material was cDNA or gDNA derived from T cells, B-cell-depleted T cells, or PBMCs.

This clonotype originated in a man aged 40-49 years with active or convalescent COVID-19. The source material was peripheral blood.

The DNA of the CDR3 is TGCGCCAGCAGACGGGGCAGGGGTGCGAACACCGGGGAGCTGTTTTTT. It is translated as CASRRGRGANTGELFF. The rearrangement links TRBV5-1 to TRBJ2-2; TRBD1 might be the D (6 bases). The V gene lost 5 bases and the J gene lost 0 bases, with 14 bases spanning the gap. The V gene's germline CDR1 is SGHRS and CDR2 YFSETQ. This CDR3 spans 16 amino acids.